This T cell receptor (beta chain) was sequenced during a study of blood T cells in healthy people across ages. Alongside a J-beta primer mix, a sample-barcoded 5' primer served in a second PCR lasting roughly 7 to 11 cycles. Each cDNA was tagged by a template-switch adaptor containing 12 random nucleotides. TCRdb passed the 5' RACE reads through MiXCR, listing each CDR3 protein once. The data show 550,000 to 700,000 distinct CDR3 sequences, 27% seen once. This CDR3 spans 12 amino acids. Germline V gene data show CDR1 as MNHNY and CDR2 as SVGAGI (reference sequence). V was cut by 7 bases and J by 5 bases, with 9 bases left in between.

This receptor was taken from a woman aged 70 to 79 in good health. V usage is TRBV6-6 and J usage is TRBJ1-3; a possible D gene is TRBD1 (5 bases). Sequenced material: blood. The CDR3 loop is CASMTARNTIYF. For the CDR3, the DNA is TGTGCCAGCATGACAGCTAGAAACACCATATATTTT.